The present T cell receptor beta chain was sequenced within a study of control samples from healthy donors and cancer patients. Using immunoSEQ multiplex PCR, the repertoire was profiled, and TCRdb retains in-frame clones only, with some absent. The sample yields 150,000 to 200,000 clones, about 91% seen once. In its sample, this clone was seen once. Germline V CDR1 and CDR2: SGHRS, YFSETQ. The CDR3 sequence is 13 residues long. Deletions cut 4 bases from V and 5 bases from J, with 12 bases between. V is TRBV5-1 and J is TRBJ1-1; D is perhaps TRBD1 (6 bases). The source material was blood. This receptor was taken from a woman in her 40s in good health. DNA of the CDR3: TGCGCCAGCAGCCCCGGACAGCGAACTGAAGCTTTCTTT. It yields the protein CASSPGQRTEAFF.